These 2 T cell receptor beta chains originate from one sample sequenced in a study of blood T cells in healthy people across ages. Next came a second PCR, run for about 7 to 12 cycles, which used a sample-barcoded 5' primer along with a J-beta primer mix. TCRdb reprocessed the 5' RACE reads via MiXCR and lists one record per CDR3 protein. The table includes some 690,000 distinct CDR3 sequences, 22% detected once. Sequences were obtained from blood. The receptors were sampled from a man in his 70s in good health.

The sample holds a few counts of this clonotype. The rearrangement joins TRBV12-3 or TRBV12-4 to TRBJ2-7, with 11 bases identical to TRBD2. V was clipped by 5 bases and J by 9 bases; unmatched bases: 9. The CDR3 covers 14 residues. The CDR3 reads CASSPGTSGLVQYF. The CDR3 DNA reads TGTGCCAGCAGTCCCGGGACTAGCGGCCTGGTGCAGTACTTC.

This clonotype turned up a few times. The chain uses TRBV9 and TRBJ2-7; TRBD2 matches at 7 bases. After removal of 3 bases from V and 0 bases from J, the junction contained 6 bases not matched to a gene. Germline V gives CDR1 SGDLS, CDR2 YYNGEE. CDR3 size: 15 residues. CDR3 bases: TGTGCCAGCAGCGAATCGGGGGGACCCTCCTACGAGCAGTACTTC. It translates to CASSESGGPSYEQYF.